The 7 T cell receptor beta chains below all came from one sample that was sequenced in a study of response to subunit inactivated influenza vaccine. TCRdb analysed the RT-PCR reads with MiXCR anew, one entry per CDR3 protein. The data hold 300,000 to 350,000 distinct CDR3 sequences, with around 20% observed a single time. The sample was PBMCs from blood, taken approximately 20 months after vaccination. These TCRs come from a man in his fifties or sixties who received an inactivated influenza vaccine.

For the CDR3, the DNA is TGTGCCAGCAGCGTAGAGCCAGGTCAGCCCCAGCATTTT. It codes for CASSVEPGQPQHF. The V and J genes are TRBV9 and TRBJ1-5, with no clear D. V lost 0 bases and J 6 bases, leaving 7 bases between the germline ends. The CDR3 spans 13 residues. Germline V gene sequence: CDR1 SGDLS, CDR2 YYNGEE.

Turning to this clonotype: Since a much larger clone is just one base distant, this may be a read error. In DNA, the CDR3 is TGTGCCAGCAGCTTAATTAGCGGGAACATCCATGGGCAGTTCTTC. This translates into CASSLISGNIHGQFF. This rearrangement joins TRBV11-2 to TRBJ2-1, with 8 positions matching TRBD2. The ends lost 2 bases at V and 12 bases at J; junction bases unmatched: 12. Germline values: CDR1 SGHAT, CDR2 FQNNGV. The CDR3 sequence is 15 residues long.

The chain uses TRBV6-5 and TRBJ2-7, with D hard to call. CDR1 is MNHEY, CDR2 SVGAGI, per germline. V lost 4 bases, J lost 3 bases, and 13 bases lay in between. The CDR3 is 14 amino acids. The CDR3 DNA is TGTGCCAGCAGTTCTCTGGACGGCAACTACGAGCAGTACTTC. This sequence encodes CASSSLDGNYEQYF.

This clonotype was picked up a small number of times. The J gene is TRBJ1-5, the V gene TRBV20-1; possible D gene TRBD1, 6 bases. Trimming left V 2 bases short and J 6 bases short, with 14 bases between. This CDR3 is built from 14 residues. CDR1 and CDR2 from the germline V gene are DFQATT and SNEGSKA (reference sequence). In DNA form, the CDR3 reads TGCAGTGCTAGAAGACAGGCACTGGCTCAGCCCCAGCATTTT. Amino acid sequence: CSARRQALAQPQHF.

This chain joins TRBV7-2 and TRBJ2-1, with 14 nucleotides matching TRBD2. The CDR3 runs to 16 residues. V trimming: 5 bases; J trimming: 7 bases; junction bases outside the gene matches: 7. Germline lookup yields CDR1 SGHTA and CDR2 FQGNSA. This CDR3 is CASSRGGLAGANEQFF. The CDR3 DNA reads TGTGCCAGCAGCAGAGGGGGACTAGCGGGAGCGAATGAGCAGTTCTTC.

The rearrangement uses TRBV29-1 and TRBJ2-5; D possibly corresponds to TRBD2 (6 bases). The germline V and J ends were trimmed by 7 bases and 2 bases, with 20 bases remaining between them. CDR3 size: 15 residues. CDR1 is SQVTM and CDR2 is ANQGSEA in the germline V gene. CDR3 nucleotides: TGCAGCGCCCAGGAGGGTCTCTGGGCTCAAGAGACCCAGTACTTC. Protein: CSAQEGLWAQETQYF.

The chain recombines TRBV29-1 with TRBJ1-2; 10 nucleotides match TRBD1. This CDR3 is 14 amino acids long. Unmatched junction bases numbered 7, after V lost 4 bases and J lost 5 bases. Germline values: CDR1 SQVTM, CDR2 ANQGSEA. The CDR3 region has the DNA TGCAGCGTTGGGCAGGACAGGGGGATGTATGGCTACACCTTC. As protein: CSVGQDRGMYGYTF.